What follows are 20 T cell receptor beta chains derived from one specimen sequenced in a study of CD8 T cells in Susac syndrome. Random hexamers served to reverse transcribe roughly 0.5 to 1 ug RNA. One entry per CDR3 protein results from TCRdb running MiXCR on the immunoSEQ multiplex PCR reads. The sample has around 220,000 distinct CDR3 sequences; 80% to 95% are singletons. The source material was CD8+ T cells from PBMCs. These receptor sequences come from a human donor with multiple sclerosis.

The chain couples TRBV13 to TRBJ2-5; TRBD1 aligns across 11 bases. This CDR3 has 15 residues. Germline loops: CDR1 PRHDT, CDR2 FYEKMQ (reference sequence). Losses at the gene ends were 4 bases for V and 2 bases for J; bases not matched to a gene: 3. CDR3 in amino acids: CASSSRDRGQETQYF. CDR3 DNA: TGTGCCAGCAGCTCCCGGGACAGGGGGCAAGAGACCCAGTACTTC.

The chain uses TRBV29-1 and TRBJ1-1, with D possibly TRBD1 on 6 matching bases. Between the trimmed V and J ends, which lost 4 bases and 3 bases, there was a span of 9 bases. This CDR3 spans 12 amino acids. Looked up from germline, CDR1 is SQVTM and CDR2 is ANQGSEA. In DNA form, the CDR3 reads TGCAGCGTTGTAAAGGGGGACACTGAAGCTTTCTTT. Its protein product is CSVVKGDTEAFF.

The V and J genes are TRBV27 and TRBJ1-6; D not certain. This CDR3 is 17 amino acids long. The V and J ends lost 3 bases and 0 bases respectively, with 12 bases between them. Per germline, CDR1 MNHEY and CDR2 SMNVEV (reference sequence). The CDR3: CASSFKWTSSYNSPLHF. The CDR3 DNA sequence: TGTGCCAGCAGTTTTAAGTGGACGAGCTCCTATAATTCACCCCTCCACTTT.

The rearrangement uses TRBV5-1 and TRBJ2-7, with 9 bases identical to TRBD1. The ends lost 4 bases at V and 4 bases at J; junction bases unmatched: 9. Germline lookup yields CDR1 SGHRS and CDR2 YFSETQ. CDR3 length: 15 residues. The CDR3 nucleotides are TGCGCCAGCAGCGTAAGTTGGGACAGGGATTACGAGCAGTACTTC. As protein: CASSVSWDRDYEQYF.

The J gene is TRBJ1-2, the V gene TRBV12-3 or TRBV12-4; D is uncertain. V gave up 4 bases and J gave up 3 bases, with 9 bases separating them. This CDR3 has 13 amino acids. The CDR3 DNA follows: TGTGCCAGCAGTTCCCAGGCCTACTATGGCTACACCTTC. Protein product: CASSSQAYYGYTF.

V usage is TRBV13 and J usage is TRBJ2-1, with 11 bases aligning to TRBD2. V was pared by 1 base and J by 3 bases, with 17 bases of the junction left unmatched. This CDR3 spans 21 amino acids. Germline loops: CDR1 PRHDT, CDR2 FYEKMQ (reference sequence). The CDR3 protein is CASSLERSGLAEPEIYNEQFF. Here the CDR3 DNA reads TGTGCCAGCAGCTTAGAGCGCTCGGGACTAGCGGAACCGGAGATCTACAATGAGCAGTTCTTC.

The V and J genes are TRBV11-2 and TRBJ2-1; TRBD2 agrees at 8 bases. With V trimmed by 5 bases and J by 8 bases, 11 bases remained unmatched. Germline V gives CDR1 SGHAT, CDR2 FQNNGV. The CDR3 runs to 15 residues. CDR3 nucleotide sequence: TGTGCCAGCAGCCCAACCCTCGGACTAGCCTATGAGCAGTTCTTC. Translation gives CASSPTLGLAYEQFF.

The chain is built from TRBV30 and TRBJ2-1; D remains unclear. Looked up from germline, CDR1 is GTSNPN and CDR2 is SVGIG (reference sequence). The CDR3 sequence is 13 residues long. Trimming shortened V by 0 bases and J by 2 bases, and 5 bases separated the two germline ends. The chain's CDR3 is CAWSVATYNEQFF. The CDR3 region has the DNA TGTGCCTGGAGTGTAGCCACCTACAATGAGCAGTTCTTC.

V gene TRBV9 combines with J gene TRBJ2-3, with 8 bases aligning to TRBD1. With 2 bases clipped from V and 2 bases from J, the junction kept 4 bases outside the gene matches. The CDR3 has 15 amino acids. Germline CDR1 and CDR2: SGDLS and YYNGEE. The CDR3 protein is CASSVQGAYTDTQYF. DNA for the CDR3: TGTGCCAGCAGCGTCCAGGGGGCCTACACAGATACGCAGTATTTT.

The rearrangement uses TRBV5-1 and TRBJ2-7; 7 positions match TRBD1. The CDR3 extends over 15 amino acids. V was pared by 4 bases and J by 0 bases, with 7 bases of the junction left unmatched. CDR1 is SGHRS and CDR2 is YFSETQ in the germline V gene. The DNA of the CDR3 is TGCGCCAGCAGCCTAGGACAGGTCAGCTCCTACGAGCAGTACTTC. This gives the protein CASSLGQVSSYEQYF.

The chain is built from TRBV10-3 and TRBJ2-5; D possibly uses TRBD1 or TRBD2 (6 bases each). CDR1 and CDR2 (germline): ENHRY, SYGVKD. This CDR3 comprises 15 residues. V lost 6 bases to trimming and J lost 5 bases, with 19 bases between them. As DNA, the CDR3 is TGTGCCATCAGCCCAAAGGGGGGTAGTGATGAGACCCAGTACTTC. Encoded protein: CAISPKGGSDETQYF.

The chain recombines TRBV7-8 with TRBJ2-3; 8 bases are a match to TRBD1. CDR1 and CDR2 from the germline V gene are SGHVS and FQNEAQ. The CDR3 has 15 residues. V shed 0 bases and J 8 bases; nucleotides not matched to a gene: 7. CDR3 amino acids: CASSLAIRGLGTQYF. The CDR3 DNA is TGTGCCAGCAGCTTAGCGATCAGGGGGCTTGGTACGCAGTATTTT.

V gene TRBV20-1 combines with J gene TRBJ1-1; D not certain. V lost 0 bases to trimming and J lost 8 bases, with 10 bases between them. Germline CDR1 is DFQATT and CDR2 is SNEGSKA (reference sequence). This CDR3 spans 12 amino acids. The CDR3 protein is CSARDWVGEAFF. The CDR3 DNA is TGCAGTGCTAGAGATTGGGTAGGGGAAGCTTTCTTT.

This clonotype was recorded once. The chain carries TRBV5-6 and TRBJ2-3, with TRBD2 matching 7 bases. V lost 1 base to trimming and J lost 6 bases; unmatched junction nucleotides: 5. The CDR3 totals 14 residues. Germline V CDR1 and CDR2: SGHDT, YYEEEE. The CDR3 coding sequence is TGTGCCAGCAGCTTGAGCGGGATCTTGGATACGCAGTATTTT. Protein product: CASSLSGILDTQYF. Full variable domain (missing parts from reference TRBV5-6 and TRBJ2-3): DAGVTQSPTHLIKTRGQQVTLRCSPKSGHDTVSWYQQALGQGPQFIFQYYEEEERQRGNFPDRFSGHQFPNYSSELNVNALLLGDSALYLCASSLSGILDTQYFGPGTRLTVL.

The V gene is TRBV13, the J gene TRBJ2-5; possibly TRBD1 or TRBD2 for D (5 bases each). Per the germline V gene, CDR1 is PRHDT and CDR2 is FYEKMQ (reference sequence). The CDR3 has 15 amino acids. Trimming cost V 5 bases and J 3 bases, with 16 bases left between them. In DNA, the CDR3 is TGTGCCAGCAGCCCCCCCGGGACCCTAAAAGAGACCCAGTACTTC. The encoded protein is CASSPPGTLKETQYF.

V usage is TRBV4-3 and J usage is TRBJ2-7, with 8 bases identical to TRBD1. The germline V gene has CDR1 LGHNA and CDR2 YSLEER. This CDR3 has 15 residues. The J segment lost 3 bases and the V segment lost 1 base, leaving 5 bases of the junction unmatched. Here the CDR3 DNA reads TGCGCCAGCAGCCAAGCACAGGGGGTCGGCTACGAGCAGTACTTC. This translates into CASSQAQGVGYEQYF.

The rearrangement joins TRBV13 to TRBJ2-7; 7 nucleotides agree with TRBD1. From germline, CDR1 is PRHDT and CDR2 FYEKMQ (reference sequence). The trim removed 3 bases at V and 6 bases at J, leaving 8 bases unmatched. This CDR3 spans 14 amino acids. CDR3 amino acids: CASSFGRGSTEQYF. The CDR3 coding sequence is TGTGCCAGCAGCTTTGGCAGGGGGTCCACCGAGCAGTACTTC.

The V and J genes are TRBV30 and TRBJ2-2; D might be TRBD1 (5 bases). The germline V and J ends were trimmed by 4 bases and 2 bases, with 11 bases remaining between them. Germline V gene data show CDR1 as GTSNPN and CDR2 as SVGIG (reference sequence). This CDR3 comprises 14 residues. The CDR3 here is CAWNTGHNTGELFF. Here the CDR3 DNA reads TGTGCCTGGAATACAGGACACAACACCGGGGAGCTGTTTTTT.

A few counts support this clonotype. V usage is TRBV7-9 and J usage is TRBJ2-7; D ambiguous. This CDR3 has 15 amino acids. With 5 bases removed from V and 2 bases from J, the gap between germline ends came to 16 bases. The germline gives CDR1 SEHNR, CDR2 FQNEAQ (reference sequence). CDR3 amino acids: CASSPLGYVAYEQYF. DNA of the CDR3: TGTGCCAGCAGCCCCCTCGGGTACGTAGCCTACGAGCAGTACTTC.

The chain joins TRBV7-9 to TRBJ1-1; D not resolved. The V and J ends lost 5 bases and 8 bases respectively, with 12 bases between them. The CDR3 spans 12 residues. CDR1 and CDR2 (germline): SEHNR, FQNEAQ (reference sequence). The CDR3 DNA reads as TGTGCCAGCAGCCACCGGCCCGGGGAAGCTTTCTTT. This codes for CASSHRPGEAFF.